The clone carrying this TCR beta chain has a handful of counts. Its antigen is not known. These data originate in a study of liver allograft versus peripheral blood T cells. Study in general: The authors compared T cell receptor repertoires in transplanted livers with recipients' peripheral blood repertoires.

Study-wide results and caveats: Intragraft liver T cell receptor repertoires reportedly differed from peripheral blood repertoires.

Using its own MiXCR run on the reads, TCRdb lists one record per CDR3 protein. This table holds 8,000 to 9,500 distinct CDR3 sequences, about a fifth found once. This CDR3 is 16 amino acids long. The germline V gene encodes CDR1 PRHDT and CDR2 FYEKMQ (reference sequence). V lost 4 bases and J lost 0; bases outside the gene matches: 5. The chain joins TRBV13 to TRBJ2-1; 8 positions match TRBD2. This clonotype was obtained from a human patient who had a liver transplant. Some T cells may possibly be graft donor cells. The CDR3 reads CASSSTGGASYNEQFF. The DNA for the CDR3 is TGTGCCAGCAGCTCGACCGGGGGGGCCTCCTACAATGAGCAGTTCTTC.